This is a list of T cell receptor beta chains from one sample in a study of control samples from healthy donors and cancer patients. Sequencing used immunoSEQ multiplex PCR; TCRdb keeps in-frame clones, though not all of them. In the table there are tens of thousands of clones, around 90% of which are singletons. Sequences were obtained from PBMCs. Receptors originate from a woman aged 60-75 years with head and neck cancer. CDR3s include the opening cysteine and the closing phenylalanine or tryptophan. D genes are given only for firm matches. Rows give clone size only sometimes, using once, few, many, or a class for an expanded clone.

>-|TRBV21-1|TRBJ2-7|-
CASSKVGQYLF
TGTGCCAGCAGCAAAGTGGGACAGTATCTCTTC
>TRBD2|TRBV29-1|TRBJ2-7|-
CSVIGTSGLYEQYF
TGCAGCGTTATAGGGACTAGCGGGCTTTACGAGCAGTACTTC
>-|TRBV7-9|TRBJ1-1|-
CASDEWGGYFGTEAFF
TGTGCCAGCGATGAATGGGGGGGTTACTTCGGCACTGAAGCTTTCTTT
>-|TRBV12-3/TRBV12-4|TRBJ2-3|-
CASSPYTDTQYF
TGTGCCAGCAGTCCGTACACAGATACGCAGTATTTT
>-|TRBV5-1|TRBJ2-1|-
CASMASGSYNEQFF
TGCGCCAGCATGGCGAGCGGGTCCTACAATGAGCAGTTCTTC
>TRBD1|TRBV5-4|TRBJ2-7|-
CASSPGTGAYEQYF
TGTGCCAGCAGCCCCGGGACAGGGGCCTACGAGCAGTACTTC
>TRBD1|TRBV19|TRBJ1-1|-
CASSVGTGMNTEAFF
TGTGCCAGTAGTGTAGGGACAGGCATGAACACTGAAGCTTTCTTT
>-|TRBV19|TRBJ2-3|-
CASSIGGRDTQYF
TGTGCCAGTAGTATAGGGGGCAGGGATACGCAGTATTTT
>TRBD1|TRBV3-1/TRBV3-2|TRBJ2-7|-
CASSQEGEGAGGSYEQYF
TGTGCCAGCAGCCAAGAAGGAGAGGGGGCAGGGGGATCCTACGAGCAGTACTTC
>-|TRBV28|TRBJ2-7|-
CASSRRANYEQYF
TGTGCCAGCAGCCGCCGGGCCAACTACGAGCAGTACTTC
>-|TRBV7-3|TRBJ2-3|-
CASSLEAGADTQYF
TGTGCCAGCAGCTTAGAGGCAGGGGCAGATACGCAGTATTTT
>TRBD1|TRBV5-8|TRBJ2-7|once
CASSFDRAYEQYF
TGTGCCAGCAGTTTCGACAGGGCCTACGAGCAGTACTTC
>TRBD1|TRBV3-1/TRBV3-2|TRBJ1-2|-
CASSQRYGQGNGYTF
TGTGCCAGCAGCCAAAGGTACGGACAGGGGAATGGCTACACCTTC
>-|TRBV19|TRBJ1-5|-
CASSIRRGDQPQHF
TGTGCCAGTAGTATACGGCGGGGGGATCAGCCCCAGCATTTT
>TRBD1|TRBV6-2/TRBV6-3|TRBJ1-5|-
CASSVPGTGVLLAGQPQHF
TGTGCCAGCAGTGTCCCCGGGACAGGGGTTTTACTCGCCGGTCAGCCCCAGCATTTT
>-|TRBV18|TRBJ2-7|-
CASSPPSVSYEQYF
TGTGCCAGCTCACCACCATCGGTTTCCTACGAGCAGTACTTC
>-|TRBV6-5|TRBJ1-4|-
CASSKGIRDEKLFF
TGTGCCAGCAGCAAGGGGATAAGGGATGAAAAACTGTTTTTT
>TRBD1|TRBV5-4|TRBJ2-3|-
CASSRDRSTDTQYF
TGTGCCAGCAGCAGGGACAGGAGCACAGATACGCAGTATTTT
>-|TRBV14|TRBJ2-1|-
CASSHVLGYNEQFF
TGTGCCAGCAGCCATGTACTAGGGTACAATGAGCAGTTCTTC
>-|TRBV14|TRBJ2-3|-
CASSSPSGQRHTDTQYF
TGTGCCAGCAGCTCGCCGTCTGGTCAACGACACACAGATACGCAGTATTTT
>-|TRBV5-1|TRBJ1-6|-
CASSLGETNSPLHF
TGCGCCAGCAGCTTGGGTGAGACAAATTCACCCCTCCACTTT
>-|TRBV5-8|TRBJ2-7|-
CASSLMYEQYF
TGTGCCAGCAGCTTGATGTACGAGCAGTACTTC
>-|TRBV7-3|TRBJ2-3|few
CASSPDHTGFQDTQYF
TGTGCCAGCAGCCCCGATCACACAGGGTTCCAAGATACGCAGTATTTT
>-|TRBV3-1/TRBV3-2|TRBJ2-1|-
CASSQGGTEQFF
TGTGCCAGCAGCCAAGGAGGGACGGAGCAGTTCTTC
>-|TRBV30|TRBJ1-1|-
CAWSVTRNTEAFF
TGTGCCTGGAGTGTAACGAGAAACACTGAAGCTTTCTTT
>-|TRBV3-1/TRBV3-2|TRBJ2-7|-
CASSEGQYKGDEQYF
TGTGCCAGCAGCGAGGGACAATACAAGGGTGACGAGCAGTACTTC
>-|TRBV19|TRBJ1-1|-
CASSIRAGENTEAFF
TGTGCCAGTAGTATTCGCGCAGGGGAGAACACTGAAGCTTTCTTT
>-|TRBV7-9|TRBJ1-6|-
CASSLSSYNSPLHF
TGTGCCAGCAGCTTAAGCTCCTATAATTCACCCCTCCACTTT
>-|TRBV11-1|TRBJ2-7|-
CASSLERSRNYEQYF
TGTGCCAGCAGCTTAGAACGTAGCCGAAACTACGAGCAGTACTTC
>TRBD1|TRBV6-2/TRBV6-3|TRBJ1-2|-
CASSYRQGEDGYTF
TGTGCCAGCAGTTACCGGCAGGGGGAAGACGGCTACACCTTC
>TRBD2|TRBV18|TRBJ2-1|-
CASSPSGGSYNEQFF
TGTGCCAGCTCACCTAGCGGGGGCTCCTACAATGAGCAGTTCTTC
>TRBD2|TRBV5-4|TRBJ2-5|few
CASSLLAGGLETQYF
TGTGCCAGCAGTCTACTAGCGGGAGGGCTGGAGACCCAGTACTTC
>TRBD2|TRBV6-5|TRBJ2-7|-
CASEPSGNFYEQYF
TGTGCCAGCGAGCCTAGCGGGAACTTCTACGAGCAGTACTTC
>-|TRBV7-9|TRBJ1-6|-
CASSFTGDNSPLHF
TGTGCCAGCAGCTTTACCGGGGACAATTCACCCCTCCACTTT
>TRBD1|TRBV19|TRBJ1-2|-
CASSVPGQGASGYTF
TGTGCCAGTAGTGTTCCGGGACAGGGGGCGTCCGGCTACACCTTC
>TRBD2|TRBV7-2|TRBJ2-3|-
CASRLAGGLDTQYF
TGTGCCAGCCGACTAGCGGGCGGACTTGATACGCAGTATTTT
>-|TRBV6-6|TRBJ2-7|-
CASSSMSYEQYF
TGTGCCAGCAGTTCTATGTCCTACGAGCAGTACTTC
>TRBD2|TRBV5-4|TRBJ2-5|-
CASSLGLAGGAQETQYF
TGTGCCAGCAGCTTGGGACTAGCGGGAGGGGCACAAGAGACCCAGTACTTC
>-|TRBV30|TRBJ1-3|-
CAWKKAGNTIYF
TGTGCCTGGAAGAAAGCTGGAAACACCATATATTTT
>-|TRBV7-2|TRBJ2-7|-
CASSSPSQRYEQYF
TGTGCCAGCAGCTCCCCCTCTCAGCGCTACGAGCAGTACTTC
>-|TRBV7-9|TRBJ1-2|few
CASSTNTGGYTF
TGTGCCAGCAGCACTAACACAGGTGGCTACACCTTC
>-|TRBV18|TRBJ2-7|-
CASSKGYEQYF
TGTGCCAGCTCAAAAGGGTACGAGCAGTACTTC
>TRBD2|TRBV3-1/TRBV3-2|TRBJ2-1|-
CASSPGTSGDLRDNEQFF
TGTGCCAGCAGCCCCGGGACTAGCGGGGACCTACGAGACAATGAGCAGTTCTTC
>TRBD1|TRBV4-1|TRBJ1-4|-
CASSQDRETNEKLFF
TGCGCCAGCAGCCAGGACAGGGAAACTAATGAAAAACTGTTTTTT
>-|TRBV27|TRBJ2-2|few
CASSFSPQDSRPNSGELFF
TGTGCCAGCAGTTTTTCACCACAAGACAGCCGACCGAATTCCGGGGAGCTGTTTTTT
>-|TRBV5-4|TRBJ1-1|-
CASSFGRPGRTEAFF
TGTGCCAGCAGCTTCGGTAGGCCAGGGCGGACTGAAGCTTTCTTT
>TRBD2|TRBV24-1|TRBJ2-3|-
CATTAGGPPDTQYF
TGTGCCACCACAGCGGGAGGGCCCCCAGATACGCAGTATTTT
>TRBD2|TRBV7-6|TRBJ2-3|-
CASSSVSGSSDTQYF
TGTGCCAGCAGCTCCGTTAGCGGGAGTTCAGATACGCAGTATTTT
>TRBD1|TRBV6-5|TRBJ2-2|few
CASSYDRDPNTGELFF
TGTGCCAGCAGTTACGACAGGGATCCGAACACCGGGGAGCTGTTTTTT
>-|TRBV11-1|TRBJ2-7|-
CASSLGGPVDYEQYF
TGTGCCAGCAGCTTGGGGGGGCCCGTGGACTACGAGCAGTACTTC
>-|TRBV30|TRBJ2-1|-
CAWSAALDNEQFF
TGTGCCTGGAGTGCCGCCCTGGACAATGAGCAGTTCTTC
>-|TRBV7-2|TRBJ2-3|-
CASSPPPSPGASTDTQYF
TGTGCCAGCAGCCCCCCCCCGTCCCCAGGGGCTAGCACAGATACGCAGTATTTT
>-|TRBV16|TRBJ1-2|-
CASSPNPNRGLDYGYTF
TGTGCCAGCAGCCCCAATCCTAACCGGGGGTTGGACTATGGCTACACCTTC
>-|TRBV7-9|TRBJ2-1|-
CASSLGLVSYNEQFF
TGTGCCAGCAGCCTGGGACTGGTCTCCTACAATGAGCAGTTCTTC
>TRBD2|TRBV6-6|TRBJ2-3|-
CASSTGLAGGADTQYF
TGTGCCAGCAGTACGGGACTAGCGGGAGGTGCAGATACGCAGTATTTT
>-|TRBV7-9|TRBJ2-6|-
CASSGTGTGANVLTF
TGTGCCAGCAGCGGTACAGGGACCGGGGCCAACGTCCTGACTTTC
>-|TRBV18|TRBJ2-1|-
CASSPTFFDKTVNEQFF
TGTGCCAGCTCACCGACTTTTTTTGATAAGACAGTTAATGAGCAGTTCTTC
>-|TRBV6-5|TRBJ2-1|-
CAGSWAGSFNEQFF
TGTGCCGGTTCGTGGGCGGGATCTTTTAATGAGCAGTTCTTC
>-|TRBV2|TRBJ2-3|-
CASSVLTPDTDTQYF
TGTGCCAGCAGTGTGTTGACCCCCGACACAGATACGCAGTATTTT
>-|TRBV9|TRBJ2-1|-
CASSVRGYYNEQFF
TGTGCCAGCAGCGTACGCGGGTACTACAATGAGCAGTTCTTC